This TCR beta chain was captured by sequencing in a study of beta chain features in type 1 diabetes. Turning to the study itself: Cell yields, gender and age were similar in healthy donors and patients.

Isolated RNA was reverse transcribed in full, so expressed TCRB transcripts were sequenced. An average of about 3.6 million reads was obtained for naive, central memory and regulatory T cell samples. Produced via immunoSEQ multiplex PCR; TCRdb's table is partial and in-frame only. The sample yields some 25,000 clones, roughly two thirds seen once. Germline CDR1 and CDR2: MNHEY and SVGAGI. This CDR3 has 14 amino acids. Losses at the gene ends were 8 bases for V and 4 bases for J; bases not matched to a gene: 8. CD45RO/CCR7/CD25/CD127/CD95/CD27 sorting isolated CD4+ naive, central memory, regulatory and stem cell-like memory cells.

The clonotype was recovered from a woman in her 40s in good health. The sequenced material came from Tregs from blood. The chain carries TRBV6-5 and TRBJ1-1; 9 positions match TRBD1. The CDR3 sequence is CASQPGTGSTEAFF. The CDR3 DNA reads TGTGCCAGCCAGCCGGGGACAGGGTCCACTGAAGCTTTCTTT.